The rows below give T cell receptor beta chains drawn from one sample of a study of blood T cell repertoires in COVID-19. The table came from immunoSEQ multiplex PCR; TCRdb's copy has only in-frame clones and leaves some out. The sample has around 250,000 clones; about 82% are singletons. What was sequenced was peripheral blood. The receptor source for this set is a man aged 45 to 65 with active or convalescent COVID-19. CDR3s include the opening cysteine and the closing phenylalanine or tryptophan. Fields, in order: D gene, J gene, V gene, clone size, CDR3 DNA, CDR3 protein. The D gene is left open where the match is weak. Size is stated for part of the rows, as once, few or many counts, or as a class when the clone is expanded.

-	TRBJ2-1	TRBV27	-	TGTGCCAGCAGCGCAAGCCTCACACCCGGGAATGAGCAGTTCTTC	CASSASLTPGNEQFF
TRBD1	TRBJ1-4	TRBV9	-	TGTGCCAGCAGCGTAGCACAGGGGGGTGAAAAACTGTTTTTT	CASSVAQGGEKLFF
-	TRBJ1-5	TRBV30	-	TGTGCCTGGAGTGTAGCGGGGACGGTTGATCAGCCCCAGCATTTT	CAWSVAGTVDQPQHF
-	TRBJ2-5	TRBV28	-	TGTGCCAGCATGGCGGGAAAAGAGACCCAGTACTTC	CASMAGKETQYF
-	TRBJ2-1	TRBV11-3	few	TGTGCCAGCAGCTTACGAGGAGGCTACAATGAGCAGTTCTTC	CASSLRGGYNEQFF
-	TRBJ1-3	TRBV7-2	-	TGTGCCAGCAGCCTGGGACATGGCGGCTCTGGAAACACCATATATTTT	CASSLGHGGSGNTIYF
TRBD2	TRBJ2-2	TRBV10-3	few	TGTGCCATCCCTGCTCAGCGGGAAAGTGGCACCGGGGAGCTGTTTTTT	CAIPAQRESGTGELFF
TRBD1	TRBJ1-1	TRBV9	-	TGTGCCAGCAGCGACCGGGACAGCAACACTGAAGCTTTCTTT	CASSDRDSNTEAFF
TRBD2	TRBJ2-7	TRBV18	-	TGTGCCAGCTCACTACTAGCGGGAACCCACGAGCAGTACTTC	CASSLLAGTHEQYF
TRBD1	TRBJ1-2	TRBV18	-	TGTGCCAGCTCACTACGACAGGGGTATGGCTACACCTTC	CASSLRQGYGYTF
-	TRBJ2-5	TRBV2	-	TGTGCCAGCAGTCCCATGACAGGTCAAGAGACCCAGTACTTC	CASSPMTGQETQYF
TRBD2	TRBJ2-1	TRBV19	-	TGTGCCAGTAGTATAGAAATCTTTGTTAGCGGGAGTGTAAGGGATGAGCAGTTCTTC	CASSIEIFVSGSVRDEQFF
TRBD1	TRBJ1-5	TRBV9	-	TGTGCCAGCAGCGCGCCCGGGACAGGGGCGGGCAGCAATCAGCCCCAGCATTTT	CASSAPGTGAGSNQPQHF
-	TRBJ1-1	TRBV19	-	TGTGCCAGTAGTATAGATCGATTGAGGAACACTGAAGCTTTCTTT	CASSIDRLRNTEAFF
-	TRBJ2-5	TRBV24-1	-	TGTGCCACCAGTGATTCTATTCCCGGACAGTTTCAAGAGACCCAGTACTTC	CATSDSIPGQFQETQYF
-	TRBJ1-2	TRBV6-1	-	TGTGCCAGCAGTGAAAGGCGGAAACAGGAATATGGCTACACCTTC	CASSERRKQEYGYTF
-	TRBJ1-6	TRBV30	few	TGTGCCTGGGGCCCAGGCAGGGTTTACTCACCCCTCCACTTT	CAWGPGRVYSPLHF
TRBD1	TRBJ2-7	TRBV6-5	once	TGTGCCAGCAGTCCCTCCGGGACAGGGCTGAACGAGCAGTACTTC	CASSPSGTGLNEQYF
TRBD2	TRBJ2-1	TRBV6-5	-	TGTGCCAGCGGGGGGACTAGCGCCGGAAATGAGCAGTTCTTC	CASGGTSAGNEQFF
-	TRBJ2-5	TRBV6-6	-	TGTGCCAGCAGGGGTGGGAGCGAGACCCAGTACTTC	CASRGGSETQYF
TRBD1	TRBJ1-2	TRBV6-6	-	TGTGCCAGCACTCGGACAGGGGGCGATTTATATGGCTACACCTTC	CASTRTGGDLYGYTF
TRBD1	TRBJ1-2	TRBV3-1/TRBV3-2	few	TGTGCCAGCAGCCCGGGGACAGGGATCTATGGCTACACCTTC	CASSPGTGIYGYTF
-	TRBJ1-5	TRBV30	-	TGTGCCTGGAGCGTCGGAGACAATCAGCCCCAGCATTTT	CAWSVGDNQPQHF
TRBD1	TRBJ1-1	TRBV11-2	-	TGTGCCAGCAGCCAGACAGGGCACACTGAAGCTTTCTTT	CASSQTGHTEAFF
-	TRBJ2-7	TRBV9	-	TGTGCCATCACTTTCCACGGTTCCTACGAGCAGTACTTC	CAITFHGSYEQYF
TRBD2	TRBJ2-1	TRBV4-2	-	TGTGCCAGCAGCCAAGATCTGCGCGGGAGAGACAATGAGCAGTTCTTC	CASSQDLRGRDNEQFF
-	TRBJ1-5	TRBV4-3	few	TGCGCCAGCAGCCAAGATAAACAGGGTACGCCCCAGCATTTT	CASSQDKQGTPQHF
-	TRBJ2-7	TRBV5-6	many	TGTGCCAGCAGCTTGAGGGGAACCTACGAGCAGTACTTC	CASSLRGTYEQYF
TRBD1	TRBJ1-2	TRBV5-1	-	TGCGCCAGCAAGGACAGGGGAGGATATGGCTACACCTTC	CASKDRGGYGYTF
-	TRBJ1-2	TRBV5-4	once	TGTGCCAGCAGCTCCCCACCCTTGCTAGATGGCTACACCTTC	CASSSPPLLDGYTF
-	TRBJ1-1	TRBV19	-	TGTGCCAGTAACTATTACAGGGCTAACACTGAAGCTTTCTTT	CASNYYRANTEAFF
-	TRBJ1-2	TRBV14	once	TGTGCCAGCAGCCAAGTTCAGGGCCTCTATGGCTACACCTTC	CASSQVQGLYGYTF
TRBD1	TRBJ2-7	TRBV2	-	TGTGCCAGCCGACGGACAGGATTCGAGCAGTACTTC	CASRRTGFEQYF
TRBD2	TRBJ2-5	TRBV7-8	-	TGTGCCAGCAGCTTAGGGACGCTAGCGGGAAGAGAGACCCAGTACTTC	CASSLGTLAGRETQYF
-	TRBJ2-1	TRBV27	once	TGTGCCGGCCGAGGGTACAACTACTACAATGAGCAGTTCTTC	CAGRGYNYYNEQFF
-	TRBJ1-1	TRBV19	-	TGTGCCAGTAGTGCAGGGGATTGGGTCGTCACTGAAGCTTTCTTT	CASSAGDWVVTEAFF
TRBD1	TRBJ2-7	TRBV18	few	TGTGCCAGCTCACCAATAAATGACAGGGCCTACGAGCAGTACTTC	CASSPINDRAYEQYF
-	TRBJ1-1	TRBV18	-	TGTGCCAGCTCACCACCGGGGGGGATGAACACTGAAGCTTTCTTT	CASSPPGGMNTEAFF
-	TRBJ2-5	TRBV9	-	TGTGCCAGCAGCGTAGGTTACGGAGTAGTTCAAGAGACCCAGTACTTC	CASSVGYGVVQETQYF
TRBD1	TRBJ1-2	TRBV10-3	-	TGTGCCATCAGCGCCCTCGGACAGGGGGGTAGGAGCTACACCTTC	CAISALGQGGRSYTF
TRBD1	TRBJ2-1	TRBV5-5	-	TGTGCCAGCAGCTTTGGGCAGGGGGCTACGAATGAGCAGTTCTTC	CASSFGQGATNEQFF
TRBD1	TRBJ1-5	TRBV6-5	-	TGTGCCAGCAGGGGACAGGGGGGCGGCAATCAGCCCCAGCATTTT	CASRGQGGGNQPQHF
-	TRBJ2-1	TRBV15	once	TGTGCCACCAGCTATCCAGGGGCCGTCTCCAAGCTATTTGAGCAGTTCTTC	CATSYPGAVSKLFEQFF
-	TRBJ2-7	TRBV28	-	TGTGCCAGCAGTACCGGACATTCCTACGAGCAGTACTTC	CASSTGHSYEQYF
TRBD1	TRBJ1-1	TRBV9	-	TGTGCCAGCAGCCCTTATGACAGGGTCGACACTGAAGCTTTCTTT	CASSPYDRVDTEAFF
TRBD1	TRBJ2-7	TRBV6-5	-	TGTGCCAGCAGTTACGGGGGACAGGGCTCCTACGAGCAGTACTTC	CASSYGGQGSYEQYF
TRBD2	TRBJ2-1	TRBV15	few	TGTGCCACCAGCAGAGATAGCGTACTAGCGGGAAATGAGCAGTTCTTC	CATSRDSVLAGNEQFF
TRBD2	TRBJ2-1	TRBV18	-	TGTGCCAGCTCACCTCGGACTAGCGGGAGTTCCTACAATGAGCAGTTCTTC	CASSPRTSGSSYNEQFF
TRBD1	TRBJ2-1	TRBV7-9	-	TGTGCCAGCAGCCCTCCCGGGACAGGGATCAATGAGCAGTTCTTC	CASSPPGTGINEQFF
-	TRBJ2-1	TRBV7-9	many	TGTGCCAGCAGCTTGACAATAAAGCAGTTCTTC	CASSLTIKQFF
TRBD1	TRBJ2-3	TRBV7-9	-	TGTGCCAGCAGCTCCCAGGGGGAAGATACGCAGTATTTT	CASSSQGEDTQYF
-	TRBJ2-3	TRBV5-1	-	TGCGCCAGCAGACGGGGGACTAGCACAGATACGCAGTATTTT	CASRRGTSTDTQYF
-	TRBJ2-7	TRBV19	-	TGTGCCAGTAGTATGGCGGGATACGGTTCCGGCTACGAGCAGTACTTC	CASSMAGYGSGYEQYF
-	TRBJ2-7	TRBV27	few	TGTGCCAGCAGCACGCGTCCCGGAGGGCTGAACGAGCAGTACTTC	CASSTRPGGLNEQYF
TRBD1	TRBJ2-7	TRBV5-1	-	TGCGCCAGCAACTCCGGGACAGGGGGCTACGAGCAGTACTTC	CASNSGTGGYEQYF
-	TRBJ2-1	TRBV5-5	-	TGTGCCAGCAGCTTCGTTCCTAGGGTGCGGAGGCTCTTAATCTTC	CASSFVPRVRRLLIF
TRBD2	TRBJ2-2	TRBV10-3	-	TGTGCCATCCTCATCGGACTAGCGGGAGGACTTACCGGGGAGCTGTTTTTT	CAILIGLAGGLTGELFF
TRBD2	TRBJ2-1	TRBV18	once	TGTGCCAGCTCCCTGACTAGCGGGAGTAATGAGCAGTTCTTC	CASSLTSGSNEQFF
TRBD1	TRBJ1-1	TRBV6-6	-	TGTGCCAGCAGCCGTGGGACAGCGAAGTCGCTGAAAGCTTTCTTT	CASSRGTAKSLKAFF